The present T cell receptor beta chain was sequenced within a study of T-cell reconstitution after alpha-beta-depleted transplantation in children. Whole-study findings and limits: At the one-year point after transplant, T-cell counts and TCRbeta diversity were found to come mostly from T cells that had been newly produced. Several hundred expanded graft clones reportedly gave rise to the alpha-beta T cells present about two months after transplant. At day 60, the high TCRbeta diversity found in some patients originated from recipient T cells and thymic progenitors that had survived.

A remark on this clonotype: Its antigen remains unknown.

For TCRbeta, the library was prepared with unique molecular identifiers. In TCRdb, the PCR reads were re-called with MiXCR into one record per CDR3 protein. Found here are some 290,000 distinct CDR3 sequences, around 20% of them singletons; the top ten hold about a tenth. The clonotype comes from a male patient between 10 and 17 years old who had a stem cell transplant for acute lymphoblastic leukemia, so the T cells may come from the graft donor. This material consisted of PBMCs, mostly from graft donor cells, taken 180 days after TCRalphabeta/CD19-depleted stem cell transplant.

The chain's CDR3 is CSVDAPERGRYEQYF. The CDR3 region has the DNA TGCAGCGTTGATGCCCCCGAGAGAGGGAGGTACGAGCAGTACTTC. The genes are TRBV29-1 and TRBJ2-7; possible D gene TRBD2, 6 bases. Trimming shortened V by 3 bases and J by 4 bases, and 19 bases separated the two germline ends. Germline values: CDR1 SQVTM, CDR2 ANQGSEA. There are 15 residues in the CDR3.